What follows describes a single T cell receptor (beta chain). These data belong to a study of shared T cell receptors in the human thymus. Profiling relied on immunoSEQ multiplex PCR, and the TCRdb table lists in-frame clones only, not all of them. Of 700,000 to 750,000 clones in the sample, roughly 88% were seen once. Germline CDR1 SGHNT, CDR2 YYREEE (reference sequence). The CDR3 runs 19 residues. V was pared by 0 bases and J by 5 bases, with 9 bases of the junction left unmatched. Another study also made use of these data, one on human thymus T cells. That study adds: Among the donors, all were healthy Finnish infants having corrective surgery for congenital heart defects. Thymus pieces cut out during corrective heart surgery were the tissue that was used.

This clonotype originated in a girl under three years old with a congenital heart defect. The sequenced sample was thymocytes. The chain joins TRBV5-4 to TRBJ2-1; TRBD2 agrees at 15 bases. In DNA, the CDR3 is TGTGCCAGCAGCTTGGTTGGGGGACTAGCGGGGGGCATCCACAATGAGCAGTTCTTC. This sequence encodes CASSLVGGLAGGIHNEQFF.